The 30 T cell receptor beta chains presented below share a single source sample, sequenced in a study of blood T cell repertoires in COVID-19. TCRdb's table, derived via immunoSEQ multiplex PCR, lists solely in-frame clones and lacks some. The table has 150,000 to 200,000 clones, 85% seen once. The sequencing sample was made of PBMCs or T cells enriched from blood (not recorded which). These receptors were obtained from a man aged 35-49 years who had recovered from COVID-19.

The J gene is TRBJ2-3, the V gene TRBV6-5; 7 bases are shared with TRBD1. The germline V gene encodes CDR1 MNHEY and CDR2 SVGAGI. V lost 2 bases, J lost 4 bases, and 6 bases stayed unmatched. The length of the CDR3 is 15 residues. CDR3 amino acids: CASSYETGSADTQYF. For the CDR3, the DNA is TGTGCCAGCAGTTACGAGACAGGGAGCGCAGATACGCAGTATTTT.

On this clone: The sample carries other DNA sequences with the same CDR3. The chain employs TRBV13 and TRBJ1-2; D remains unclear. Germline loops: CDR1 PRHDT, CDR2 FYEKMQ (reference sequence). Trimming left V 0 bases short and J 8 bases short, with 7 bases between. The CDR3 covers 12 residues. Here the CDR3 DNA reads TGTGCCAGCAGCTTAGGCAGAGGCGGCTACACCTTC. Translating gives CASSLGRGGYTF.

The chain recombines TRBV19 with TRBJ1-5, with 9 bases that match TRBD1. V gave up 6 bases and J gave up 6 bases; unmatched junction bases: 6. The CDR3 length is 14 residues. The V gene's germline CDR1 is LNHDA and CDR2 SQIVND (reference sequence). The CDR3 nucleotides read TGTGCCAGTAGGAAACAGGGGGCTGGTCAGCCCCAGCATTTT. Its translation: CASRKQGAGQPQHF.

This clone was seen a handful of times. V and J are TRBV11-3 and TRBJ2-2; 7 bases align to TRBD1. The CDR3 length is 16 residues. Germline V gene lookup returns CDR1 SGHNT and CDR2 YENEEA. V lost 4 bases to trimming and J lost 5 bases; unmatched junction nucleotides: 10. This CDR3 is CASSSPPGQPTGELFF. CDR3 bases: TGTGCCAGCAGCTCCCCCCCGGGACAGCCGACCGGGGAGCTGTTTTTT.

The rearrangement uses TRBV9 and TRBJ1-3, with D possibly being TRBD1 (6 bases). V shed 4 bases and J shed 13 bases, with 18 bases lying between them. The CDR3 has 13 residues. Looked up from germline, CDR1 is SGDLS and CDR2 is YYNGEE. The CDR3 DNA reads as TGTGCCAGCAGCCTAGCGGGACAAGGGCCGATATATTTT. It encodes CASSLAGQGPIYF.

The chain is built from TRBV20-1 and TRBJ1-2; 10 bases line up with TRBD1. Germline V CDR1 and CDR2: DFQATT, SNEGSKA (reference sequence). The length of the CDR3 is 16 residues. The V segment lost 3 bases and the J segment 1 base; nucleotides outside the gene matches: 8. The CDR3 reads CSASQARTGGNYGYTF. In DNA form, the CDR3 reads TGCAGTGCTAGTCAGGCCCGGACAGGGGGTAACTATGGCTACACCTTC.

The chain employs TRBV30 and TRBJ2-7; D perhaps matches TRBD2 (6 bases). This CDR3 has 13 residues. From germline, CDR1 is GTSNPN and CDR2 SVGIG (reference sequence). V lost 1 base and J lost 2, with 9 bases in between. The CDR3 nucleotides read TGTGCCTGGAGTGCTGGGGGGACCTACGAGCAGTACTTC. Residues: CAWSAGGTYEQYF.

The J gene is TRBJ2-2, the V gene TRBV11-1; 9 nucleotides line up with TRBD1. This CDR3 has 14 residues. V lost 5 bases and J lost 8; bases outside the gene matches: 6. Germline assignment: CDR1 SGHAT and CDR2 FQDESV (reference sequence). The CDR3 reads CASSKQGAAGELFF. Written as DNA, the CDR3 is TGTGCCAGCAGCAAACAGGGGGCGGCTGGGGAGCTGTTTTTT.

CDR3 nucleotide sequence: TGTGCCAGCAGCCCGAGGAGACTTTCTGAGACCCAGTACTTC. It is translated as CASSPRRLSETQYF. This chain links TRBV5-8 with TRBJ2-5; D call uncertain. The CDR3 sequence is 14 residues long. V lost 4 bases to trimming and J lost 5 bases, with 15 bases between them. Per the germline V gene, CDR1 is SGHTS and CDR2 is YDEGEE.

This sequence joins TRBV11-3 and TRBJ2-2; 9 positions match TRBD2. Germline V gives CDR1 SGHNT, CDR2 YENEEA. The CDR3 has 16 amino acids. V shed 5 bases, J shed 1 base, and the junction held 5 bases outside the gene matches. This CDR3 is CASSLAGGWNTGELFF. In DNA, the CDR3 is TGTGCCAGCAGCCTTGCGGGGGGGTGGAACACCGGGGAGCTGTTTTTT.

The V gene is TRBV7-9, the J gene TRBJ1-1; 10 bases are a match to TRBD1. The germline V gene encodes CDR1 SEHNR and CDR2 FQNEAQ (reference sequence). With V trimmed by 5 bases and J by 11 bases, 14 bases remained unmatched. This CDR3 has 15 amino acids. The CDR3 region is CASSPTDRGLVSAFF. DNA for the CDR3: TGTGCCAGCAGCCCTACCGACAGGGGGCTCGTATCGGCTTTCTTT.

The chain links TRBV19 to TRBJ2-2, with D possibly matching TRBD2 (6 bases). CDR3 length: 16 amino acids. Germline V gene sequence: CDR1 LNHDA, CDR2 SQIVND (reference sequence). The V end was cut by 4 bases, the J end by 0 bases, with 12 bases between. CDR3 nucleotides: TGTGCCAGTAGTACGGGACTGCGATCGAACACCGGGGAGCTGTTTTTT. Protein product: CASSTGLRSNTGELFF.

This chain uses TRBV28 with TRBJ2-7; 9 bases align to TRBD1. Germline V gives CDR1 MDHEN, CDR2 SYDVKM. V shed 7 bases and J 9 bases; nucleotides not matched to a gene: 16. There are 15 residues in the CDR3. CDR3 loop: CASTQPGTGSGRQYF. In nucleotides, the CDR3 is TGTGCCAGCACACAACCCGGGACAGGGTCGGGTAGGCAGTACTTC.

The J gene is TRBJ1-2, the V gene TRBV6-5, with TRBD1 identical over 7 bases. CDR3 length: 14 residues. CDR1 is MNHEY, CDR2 SVGAGI, per germline. J lost 4 bases, V lost 5 bases, and 7 bases had no gene match. The CDR3 sequence is CASSLTTGIYGYTF. DNA of the CDR3: TGTGCCAGCAGTCTCACGACAGGGATCTATGGCTACACCTTC.

The chain has TRBV6-5 and TRBJ2-3; D gene uncertain. V dropped 6 bases and J dropped 5 bases, with 9 bases sitting between them. The germline V gene encodes CDR1 MNHEY and CDR2 SVGAGI. The CDR3 length is 12 residues. Written as DNA, the CDR3 is TGTGCCAGCAGCACCCCAGGAGATACGCAGTATTTT. Protein product: CASSTPGDTQYF.

DNA of the CDR3: TGTGCCAGCAGCCAATCGGTACTAGCGGGAGTCGGGCAGTTCTTC. Amino acids: CASSQSVLAGVGQFF. This rearrangement joins TRBV3-1 (or the pseudogene TRBV3-2) to TRBJ2-1; 11 bases match TRBD2. Germline V CDR1 and CDR2: LGHDT, YNNKEL (reference sequence). The CDR3 sequence is 15 residues long. With 2 bases clipped from V and 12 bases from J, the junction kept 9 bases outside the gene matches.

The rearrangement links TRBV9 to TRBJ1-2; perhaps TRBD1 as D (5 bases). CDR3 length equals 14 residues. V lost 0 bases and J 6 bases, leaving 12 bases between the germline ends. Looked up from germline, CDR1 is SGDLS and CDR2 is YYNGEE. The CDR3 reads CASSVEVGVHGYTF. As DNA, the CDR3 is TGTGCCAGCAGCGTAGAAGTAGGGGTCCATGGCTACACCTTC.

The genes are TRBV30 and TRBJ1-1; tentatively, D is TRBD1 (6 bases). The germline V gene encodes CDR1 GTSNPN and CDR2 SVGIG (reference sequence). Between the trimmed V and J ends, which lost 3 bases and 8 bases, there was a span of 16 bases. CDR3 length: 13 residues. Here the CDR3 DNA reads TGTGCCTGGAGGGAGACCGGGACAAGGGAAGCTTTCTTT. It is translated as CAWRETGTREAFF. Combining the CDR3 with reference TRBV30 and TRBJ1-1 gives the whole variable domain SQTIHQWPATLVQPVGSPLSLECTVEGTSNPNLYWYRQAAGRGLQLLFYSVGIGQISSEVPQNLSASRPQDRQFILSSKKLLLSDSGFYLCAWRETGTREAFFGQGTRLTVV.

Concerning this clone: The same CDR3 arises from other DNA sequences in this sample as well. The chain carries TRBV13 and TRBJ2-7; 7 nucleotides agree with TRBD2. V lost 2 bases and J lost 4; bases outside the gene matches: 8. The CDR3 has 15 residues. Germline V lookup: CDR1 PRHDT, CDR2 FYEKMQ (reference sequence). CDR3 region: CASSLRAAGYYEQYF. In DNA, the CDR3 is TGTGCCAGCAGCTTAAGGGCAGCGGGGTATTACGAGCAGTACTTC.

The rearrangement links TRBV15 to TRBJ2-1; maybe TRBD2 (6 bases). Germline V gives CDR1 LNHNV, CDR2 YYDKDF (reference sequence). The ends were cut back, 3 bases at V and 8 bases at J, with 23 bases in the middle. CDR3 length: 17 amino acids. The CDR3 loop is CATSSPGWRRALDEQFF. The CDR3 DNA reads TGTGCCACCAGCAGCCCCGGGTGGCGGAGGGCACTGGATGAGCAGTTCTTC.

This clone appeared a few times. This sequence joins TRBV6-6 and TRBJ2-1; 11 bases fit TRBD2. J lost 10 bases, V lost 7 bases, and 15 bases had no gene match. The CDR3 consists of 16 residues. Germline CDR1 is MNHNY and CDR2 is SVGAGI (reference sequence). The CDR3 DNA sequence: TGTGCCAGCACCCCTGGCGGAACTAGCGGGGGTCGGGAGCAGTTCTTC. This codes for CASTPGGTSGGREQFF.

The chain combines TRBV10-2 with TRBJ2-1; 11 bases are a match to TRBD2. With 6 bases clipped from V and 5 bases from J, the junction kept 3 bases outside the gene matches. Germline V gene sequence: CDR1 WSHSY, CDR2 SAAADI. The CDR3 is made up of 14 amino acids. CDR3 sequence reads: CASRGTSGNNEQFF. The CDR3 DNA is TGCGCCAGCAGGGGGACTAGCGGTAACAATGAGCAGTTCTTC.

The gene calls are TRBV5-1 and TRBJ2-7; 8 nucleotides line up with TRBD1. Germline trimming cut 5 bases from V and 5 bases from J; bases unmatched to any gene: 6. The length of the CDR3 is 13 residues. Germline V gives CDR1 SGHRS, CDR2 YFSETQ. The CDR3 coding sequence is TGCGCCAGCAGGCGGGCAGGGGGCCACGAGCAGTACTTC. The encoded protein is CASRRAGGHEQYF.

This rearrangement joins TRBV12-3 or TRBV12-4 to TRBJ1-2; D gene unclear. Between the trimmed V and J ends, which lost 8 bases and 1 base, there was a span of 11 bases. There are 13 residues in the CDR3. The CDR3 loop is CASLGGVNYGYTF. For the CDR3, the DNA is TGTGCCAGCCTAGGCGGGGTTAACTATGGCTACACCTTC.

J is TRBJ1-4 and V is TRBV30; 9 bases are shared with TRBD1. Per the germline V gene, CDR1 is GTSNPN and CDR2 is SVGIG (reference sequence). The CDR3 contains 15 residues. V lost 4 bases to trimming and J lost 10 bases; unmatched junction nucleotides: 13. The CDR3 bases are TGTGCCTGGACCGCCCCGGGACAGGGTCGCGGAAAACTGTTTTTT. This encodes CAWTAPGQGRGKLFF. Combining the CDR3 with reference TRBV30 and TRBJ1-4 gives the whole variable domain SQTIHQWPATLVQPVGSPLSLECTVEGTSNPNLYWYRQAAGRGLQLLFYSVGIGQISSEVPQNLSASRPQDRQFILSSKKLLLSDSGFYLCAWTAPGQGRGKLFFGSGTQLSVL.

J is TRBJ2-3 and V is TRBV9; 12 bases align to TRBD2. The V gene end was trimmed by 2 bases and the J gene end by 3 bases; junction bases not matched to a gene: 7. This CDR3 region has 17 residues. Germline CDR1 reads SGDLS; CDR2 reads YYNGEE. CDR3 in DNA: TGTGCCAGCAGCGTCCAACCTAGCGGGGGGGGGACAGATACGCAGTATTTT. Its protein is CASSVQPSGGGTDTQYF.

V gene TRBV11-2 combines with J gene TRBJ2-5; 13 nucleotides agree with TRBD2. V lost 0 bases, J lost 5 bases, and 6 bases stayed unmatched. The CDR3 is 17 residues long. Germline CDR1 reads SGHAT; CDR2 reads FQNNGV. The CDR3: CASSLELAGGPGETQYF. Written as DNA, the CDR3 is TGTGCCAGCAGCTTAGAACTAGCGGGAGGGCCCGGTGAGACCCAGTACTTC.

The chain couples TRBV28 to TRBJ2-7, with D possibly matching TRBD1 (5 bases). Germline assignment: CDR1 MDHEN and CDR2 SYDVKM. V was clipped by 5 bases and J by 6 bases, with 11 bases between them. The CDR3 contains 12 residues. The CDR3 bases are TGTGCCAGCAGTAAGTCCCAGGGCGAGCAGTACTTC. Amino acid sequence: CASSKSQGEQYF.

The chain uses TRBV5-8 and TRBJ2-5; no firm D call. The CDR3 has 13 amino acids. Germline assignment: CDR1 SGHTS and CDR2 YDEGEE. Trimming stripped 2 bases from V and 3 bases from J, with 8 bases between. Here the CDR3 DNA reads TGTGCCAGCAGCTTTGGCGGAAAAGAGACCCAGTACTTC. It encodes CASSFGGKETQYF. The variable domain in full, completed from reference TRBV5-8 and TRBJ2-5, reads EAGVTQSPTHLIKTRGQQATLRCSPISGHTSVYWYQQALGLGLQFLLWYDEGEERNRGNFPPRFSGRQFPNYSSELNVNALELEDSALYLCASSFGGKETQYFGPGTRLLVL.

V is TRBV6-4 and J is TRBJ2-2; no firm D call. V was clipped by 4 bases and J by 7 bases, with 10 bases between them. This CDR3 region has 13 residues. Looked up from germline, CDR1 is MRHNA and CDR2 is SNTAGT. DNA for the CDR3: TGTGCCAGCAGTGTTGAGGTGGGCGGGGAGCTGTTTTTT. Encoded protein: CASSVEVGGELFF.